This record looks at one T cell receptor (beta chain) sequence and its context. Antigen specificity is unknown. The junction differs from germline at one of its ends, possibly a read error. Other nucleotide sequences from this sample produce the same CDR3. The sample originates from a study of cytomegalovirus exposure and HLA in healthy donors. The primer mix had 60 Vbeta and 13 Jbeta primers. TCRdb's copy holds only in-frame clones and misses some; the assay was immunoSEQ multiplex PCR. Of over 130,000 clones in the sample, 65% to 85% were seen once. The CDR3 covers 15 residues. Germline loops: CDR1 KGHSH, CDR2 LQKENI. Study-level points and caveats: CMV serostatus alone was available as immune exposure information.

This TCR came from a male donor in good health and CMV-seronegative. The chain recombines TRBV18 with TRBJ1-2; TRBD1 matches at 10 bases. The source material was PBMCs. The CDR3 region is CASSPSGTGEYGYTF. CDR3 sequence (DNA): TGCGCCAGCTCACCCTCCGGGACAGGGGAATATGGCTACACCTTC. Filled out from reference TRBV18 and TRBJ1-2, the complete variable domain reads NAGVMQNPRHLVRRRGQEARLRCSPMKGHSHVYWYRQLPEEGLKFMVYLQKENIIDESGMPKERFSAEFPKEGPSILRIQQVVRGDSAAYFCASSPSGTGEYGYTFGSGTRLTVV.